This entry is about one T cell receptor (beta chain). Its antigen is unknown. The library tagged individual cDNA molecules with unique molecular identifiers. TCRdb reanalysed the RACE reads using MiXCR and keeps one entry per CDR3 protein. The data contain some 84,000 distinct CDR3 sequences, about 10% of them seen just once; the ten biggest clones take up less than 6.5%. As for time point: patch test 2, 6 weeks after DPC sensitization. Specified treatment: therapeutic diphenylcyclopropenone sensitization with weekly scalp DPC. The data were taken from a study of human T cells and chemical hapten exposure. Study in general: Donors were sensitized with 2% DPC on the upper inner arm. Women made up most patients, who had alopecia areata, totalis or universalis. Broader study findings: The count of PT1 expanded TCRs correlated positively with patch test score.

The V and J ends lost 2 bases and 2 bases respectively, with 19 bases between them. The V gene's germline CDR1 is KGHSH and CDR2 LQKENI. The CDR3 spans 17 residues. The TCR was taken from a woman in her forties or fifties with alopecia areata. Some clones in this sample may be carry-over from other donors' samples. This specimen was whole blood, taken in connection with sensitization to the hapten diphenylcyclopropenone (DPC). The rearrangement uses TRBV18 and TRBJ2-7, with TRBD2 as a possible D gene (6 bases). CDR3 nucleotide sequence: TGTGCCAGCTCACCAGTGGCAGCGAGGCGGGATGCCTACGAGCAGTACTTC. It specifies CASSPVAARRDAYEQYF.